This is a list of T cell receptor beta chains from one sample in a study. TCRdb reprocessed the 5' RACE reads with MiXCR, giving one entry per CDR3 protein. The data show 55,000 to 70,000 distinct CDR3 sequences, about 28% seen once. Material: tumor-infiltrating memory CD4+ T cells sorted from the breast tumor. The receptors shown here come from a female donor with breast cancer. Both conserved end residues are part of each CDR3. D genes are given only for firm matches. The size of a clone is reported for some rows only, either as once, few or many, or as a class for expanded clones.

.	TRBV7-9	TRBJ2-3	TRBD1	14	CASSRTGGMDTQYF	TGTGCCAGCAGCCGGACAGGGGGTATGGATACGCAGTATTTT
few	TRBV5-1	TRBJ2-1	.	14	CASSLAPGVNEQFF	TGCGCCAGCAGCTTGGCCCCGGGAGTAAATGAGCAGTTCTTC
few	TRBV7-2	TRBJ2-7	TRBD2	15	CASTGGGQGDYEQYF	TGTGCCAGCACCGGGGGGGGGCAGGGAGACTACGAGCAGTACTTC
.	TRBV7-2	TRBJ2-1	.	17	CASSRYLSVREDNEQFF	TGTGCCAGCAGCCGATACTTGAGCGTGAGGGAGGACAATGAGCAGTTCTTC
.	TRBV5-1	TRBJ2-1	TRBD2	17	CASSLGGLAGNYNEQFF	TGCGCCAGCAGCTTGGGCGGACTAGCGGGAAATTACAATGAGCAGTTCTTC
.	TRBV20-1	TRBJ2-7	.	14	CGARDPGRSYEQYF	TGCGGTGCTAGAGACCCCGGAAGGTCCTACGAGCAGTACTTC
.	TRBV20-1	TRBJ2-1	TRBD2	14	CSARWAGDCNEQFF	TGCAGTGCTAGATGGGCGGGAGACTGCAATGAGCAGTTCTTC
.	TRBV29-1	TRBJ1-4	.	13	CSVQRRRNEKLFF	TGCAGCGTCCAGAGACGGAGAAATGAAAAACTGTTTTTT
many	TRBV7-9	TRBJ2-1	.	14	CASSLGPTNNEQFF	TGTGCCAGCAGCTTAGGACCCACTAACAATGAGCAGTTCTTC
few	TRBV12-3/TRBV12-4	TRBJ1-1	.	18	CASSLASLVGGRGTEAFF	TGTGCCAGCAGTTTAGCATCCTTAGTCGGGGGCCGGGGAACTGAAGCTTTCTTT
.	TRBV11-3	TRBJ1-1	.	15	CASSLEDEGGTEAFF	TGTGCCAGTAGCTTAGAAGACGAAGGGGGGACTGAAGCTTTCTTT
many	TRBV5-1	TRBJ1-5	.	14	CASSLGTDNQPQHF	TGCGCCAGCAGCTTAGGGACGGACAATCAGCCCCAGCATTTT
.	TRBV20-1	TRBJ1-5	.	15	CSARAIGVADQPQHF	TGCAGTGCTAGAGCGATCGGGGTGGCGGATCAGCCCCAGCATTTT
.	TRBV7-7	TRBJ2-1	TRBD2	14	CASSRLAGGGEQFF	TGTGCTAGCAGCCGGCTAGCGGGGGGAGGAGAGCAGTTCTTC
few	TRBV28	TRBJ2-1	.	15	CASSSDRRNPNEQFF	TGTGCCAGCAGTTCGGACCGACGGAACCCTAATGAGCAGTTCTTC
.	TRBV7-2	TRBJ1-1	TRBD1	14	CASSLGRGGTEAFF	TGTGCCAGCAGCTTAGGCAGGGGGGGCACTGAAGCTTTCTTT
.	TRBV20-1	TRBJ2-1	TRBD2	15	CSARDLRGSYNEQFF	TGCAGTGCTAGAGATCTGCGGGGGTCCTACAATGAGCAGTTCTTC
.	TRBV7-2	TRBJ2-1	TRBD2	16	CASSLPGLAGGNEQFF	TGTGCCAGCAGCCTGCCCGGACTAGCGGGAGGCAATGAGCAGTTCTTC
few	TRBV7-6	TRBJ2-3	.	12	CASSPPSNTQYF	TGTGCCAGCAGCCCCCCGTCAAATACGCAGTATTTT
few	TRBV6-6	TRBJ1-1	TRBD1	13	CASSPQGGEGAFF	TGTGCCAGCAGCCCGCAGGGGGGTGAGGGAGCTTTCTTT
few	TRBV5-1	TRBJ2-7	.	15	CASSLEGTSTYEQYF	TGCGCCAGCAGCTTGGAAGGCACTTCTACCTACGAGCAGTACTTC
.	TRBV20-1	TRBJ2-7	TRBD1	15	CSPQASGTGAYEQYF	TGCAGTCCGCAGGCTTCCGGGACAGGAGCCTACGAGCAGTACTTC
.	TRBV20-1	TRBJ2-1	TRBD1	14	CGAPGQATYNEQFF	TGCGGTGCCCCCGGACAGGCTACCTACAATGAGCAGTTCTTC
.	TRBV29-1	TRBJ1-2	.	11	CSSGGSYGYTF	TGCAGCTCAGGCGGTAGCTATGGCTACACCTTC
few	TRBV6-5	TRBJ2-2	.	17	CASSYFPPGVNTGELFF	TGTGCCAGCAGTTACTTCCCCCCGGGAGTGAACACCGGGGAGCTGTTTTTT
few	TRBV7-9	TRBJ1-4	TRBD1	14	CASSFGQGGEKLFF	TGTGCCAGCAGCTTCGGACAGGGGGGAGAAAAACTGTTTTTT
many	TRBV20-1	TRBJ2-7	.	11	CSVEAAYEQYF	TGCAGTGTCGAGGCGGCCTACGAGCAGTACTTC
.	TRBV7-2	TRBJ2-1	.	13	CASSFGMRNEQFF	TGTGCCAGCAGCTTTGGAATGCGCAATGAGCAGTTCTTC
.	TRBV4-1	TRBJ1-6	.	16	CASSQDSRGYNSPLHF	TGCGCCAGCAGCCAAGATTCCCGGGGGTATAATTCACCCCTCCACTTT
few	TRBV20-1	TRBJ2-1	.	13	CSAQTRVPREQFF	TGCAGTGCCCAGACCCGGGTTCCCCGTGAGCAGTTCTTC
few	TRBV12-3/TRBV12-4	TRBJ1-6	TRBD1	14	CASSPNRGLSPLHF	TGTGCCAGCAGCCCGAACAGGGGGCTCTCACCCCTCCACTTT
few	TRBV5-8	TRBJ2-7	.	14	CASSLQGASDEQYF	TGTGCCAGCAGCTTACAGGGAGCTTCGGACGAGCAGTACTTC
.	TRBV7-6	TRBJ2-3	TRBD1	15	CASSSGTGGFGAQYF	TGTGCCAGCAGTTCCGGGACAGGGGGCTTTGGTGCGCAGTATTTT
many	TRBV9	TRBJ2-3	TRBD2	15	CASSQLAGGSDTQYF	TGTGCCAGCAGCCAACTAGCGGGAGGATCGGATACGCAGTATTTT
.	TRBV6-6	TRBJ1-1	.	14	CASSLKAGTTEAFF	TGTGCCAGCAGTTTGAAAGCGGGGACCACTGAAGCTTTCTTT
many	TRBV6-5	TRBJ2-1	TRBD2	16	CASRYIAGGSYNEQFF	TGTGCCAGCAGATATATAGCGGGAGGGTCCTACAATGAGCAGTTCTTC
few	TRBV7-2	TRBJ2-1	TRBD2	17	CASSPRWGGSSYNEQFF	TGTGCCAGCAGCCCCCGCTGGGGCGGGAGCTCCTACAATGAGCAGTTCTTC
.	TRBV7-3	TRBJ1-2	.	13	CASSLPAGSGYTF	TGTGCCAGCAGCCTCCCCGCGGGGAGCGGCTACACCTTC
.	TRBV5-1	TRBJ2-5	TRBD2	15	CASNVAGGDRETQYF	TGCGCCAGCAACGTAGCGGGAGGAGACCGAGAGACCCAGTACTTC
few	TRBV5-1	TRBJ2-1	.	16	CASSRGVDLTYNEQFF	TGCGCCAGCAGCAGAGGGGTTGACCTTACCTACAATGAGCAGTTCTTC
.	TRBV5-1	TRBJ2-2	TRBD2	15	CASSLGLAETGELFF	TGCGCCAGCAGCTTAGGACTAGCGGAGACCGGGGAGCTGTTTTTT
.	TRBV7-6	TRBJ2-7	.	17	CASSLAGGQGRPYEQYF	TGTGCCAGCAGCTTAGCAGGGGGGCAGGGGCGCCCCTACGAGCAGTACTTC
.	TRBV6-5	TRBJ1-1	.	14	CASRRGRLNTEAFF	TGTGCCAGCAGGAGAGGACGTTTGAACACTGAAGCTTTCTTT
few	TRBV5-1	TRBJ2-5	.	13	CASSFRVGETQYF	TGCGCCAGCAGCTTCAGGGTGGGAGAGACCCAGTACTTC
.	TRBV29-1	TRBJ2-3	.	15	CSVSIQGIPTDTQYF	TGCAGCGTTTCCATCCAGGGGATCCCCACAGATACGCAGTATTTT
.	TRBV30	TRBJ1-3	.	11	CALRPGNTIYF	TGTGCCCTCAGGCCTGGAAACACCATATATTTT
.	TRBV20-1	TRBJ2-3	TRBD1	15	CSAAPGDRVTDTQYF	TGCAGTGCCGCACCCGGGGACAGGGTTACAGATACGCAGTATTTT
.	TRBV7-9	TRBJ2-3	TRBD1	13	CATPGQGVNTQYF	TGTGCCACCCCGGGACAGGGCGTAAATACGCAGTATTTT
few	TRBV3-1	TRBJ1-1	.	15	CASSQGPQLGSEAFF	TGTGCCAGCAGCCAAGGGCCACAATTGGGCTCTGAAGCTTTCTTT
.	TRBV5-5	TRBJ2-1	.	15	CASSSSVPDGSEQFF	TGTGCCAGCAGCTCATCCGTCCCTGACGGGAGTGAGCAGTTCTTC
few	TRBV5-5	TRBJ2-4	TRBD2	14	CASSLGGAKNIQYF	TGTGCCAGCTCCCTGGGAGGGGCCAAAAACATTCAGTACTTC
few	TRBV5-1	TRBJ2-7	.	15	CASSLYLHSTTEQYF	TGCGCCAGCAGCCTTTACCTCCATTCAACTACCGAGCAGTACTTC
.	TRBV7-3	TRBJ2-3	.	16	CASSKGPAVHTDTQYF	TGTGCCAGCAGTAAGGGTCCTGCGGTTCACACAGATACGCAGTATTTT
.	TRBV5-1	TRBJ2-4	TRBD1	20	CASSTTFRDSSRGDKNIQYF	TGCGCCAGCAGCACTACCTTTCGGGACAGCTCTCGTGGGGACAAAAACATTCAGTACTTC
many	TRBV5-1	TRBJ2-5	.	14	CASSLAAGQETQYF	TGCGCCAGCAGCTTGGCGGCCGGCCAAGAGACCCAGTACTTC
few	TRBV28	TRBJ2-1	TRBD2	15	CASKLAGNPYNEQFF	TGTGCCAGCAAGCTAGCGGGGAACCCCTACAATGAGCAGTTCTTC
.	TRBV6-1	TRBJ1-1	.	11	CASRDNTEAFF	TGTGCCAGCAGAGATAACACTGAAGCTTTCTTT
.	TRBV18	TRBJ1-3	.	13	CASSPYAGNTIYF	TGTGCCAGCTCACCATACGCTGGAAACACCATATATTTT